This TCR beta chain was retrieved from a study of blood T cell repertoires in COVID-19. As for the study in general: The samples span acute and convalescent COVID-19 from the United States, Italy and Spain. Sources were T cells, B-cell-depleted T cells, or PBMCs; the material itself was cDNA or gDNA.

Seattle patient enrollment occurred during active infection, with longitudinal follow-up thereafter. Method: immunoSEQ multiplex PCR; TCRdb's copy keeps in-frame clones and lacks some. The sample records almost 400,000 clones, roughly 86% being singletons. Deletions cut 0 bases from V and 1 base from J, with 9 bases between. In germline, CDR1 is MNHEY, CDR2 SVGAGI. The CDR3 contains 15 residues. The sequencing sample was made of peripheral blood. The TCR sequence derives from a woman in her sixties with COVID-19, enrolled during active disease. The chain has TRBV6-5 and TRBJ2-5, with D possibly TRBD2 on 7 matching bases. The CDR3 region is CASSYSRGGQETQYF. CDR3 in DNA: TGTGCCAGCAGTTACTCAAGGGGGGGCCAAGAGACCCAGTACTTC.